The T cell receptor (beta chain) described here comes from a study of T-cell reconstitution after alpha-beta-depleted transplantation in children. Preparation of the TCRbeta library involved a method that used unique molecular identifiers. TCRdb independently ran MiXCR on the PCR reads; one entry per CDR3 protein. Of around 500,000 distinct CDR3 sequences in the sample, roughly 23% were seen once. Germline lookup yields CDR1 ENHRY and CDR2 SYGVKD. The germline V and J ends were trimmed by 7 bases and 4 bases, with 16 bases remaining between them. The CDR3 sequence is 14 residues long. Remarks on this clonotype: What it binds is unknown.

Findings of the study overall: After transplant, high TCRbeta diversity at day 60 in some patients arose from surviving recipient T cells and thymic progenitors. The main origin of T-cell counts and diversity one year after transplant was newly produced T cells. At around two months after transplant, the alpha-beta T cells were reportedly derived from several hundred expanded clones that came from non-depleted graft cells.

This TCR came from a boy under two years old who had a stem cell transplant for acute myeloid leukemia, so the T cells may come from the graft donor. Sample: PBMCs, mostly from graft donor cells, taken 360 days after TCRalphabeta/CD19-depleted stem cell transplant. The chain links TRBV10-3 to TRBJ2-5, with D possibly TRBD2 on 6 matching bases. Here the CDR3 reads CAIMGGGEGETQYF. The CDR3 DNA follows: TGTGCCATCATGGGGGGAGGAGAAGGAGAGACCCAGTACTTC.